This T cell receptor (beta chain) was captured by sequencing in a study of naive and memory T cell subsets. With respect to this clonotype: Its antigen is not identified.

An equimolar mix of two oligonucleotides served as the beta constant-region primer for TRBC1 and TRBC2. The ligated cDNA underwent four PCR rounds using SP2 and nested alpha and beta constant-region primers. MiXCR was run by TCRdb on the UMI-ligation and nested PCR reads, yielding one entry per CDR3 protein. The sample lists about 99,000 distinct CDR3 sequences; roughly 15% were seen once. V was pared by 2 bases and J by 5 bases, with 15 bases between. Germline V gene data show CDR1 as MNHEY and CDR2 as SVGAGI. The CDR3 spans 15 residues. Whole-study results and caveats: Especially in CD8 cells, naive repertoires contained a few larger clonotypes, possibly CD45RA-re-expressing memory cells. Each distinct alpha or beta sequence counts as one clonotype.

The source is a human donor in good health. The chain employs TRBV6-5 and TRBJ2-5; D ambiguous. Sequencing used naive CD8+ T cells from blood. CDR3 sequence: CASSYGVGFKETQYF. In DNA, the CDR3 is TGTGCCAGCAGTTACGGGGTTGGGTTCAAGGAGACCCAGTACTTC.